Ten or more counts support the clone carrying this T cell receptor beta chain. Its antigen is as yet unknown. The data are from a study of T cells in Graves' hyperthyroidism and ophthalmopathy. Study conclusions and caveats: Stable hyperthyroidism was told apart from ophthalmopathy by a model built on 13 V-J features.

Amplification targeted TCR beta CDR3 regions from RNA transcripts. A first-round RT-PCR of the TCR CDR3 used the HTBI primer set. TCRdb ran MiXCR on the multiplex PCR reads and lists one entry per CDR3 protein. The repertoire holds 500,000 to 750,000 distinct CDR3 sequences, with roughly 46% as singletons. Germline CDR1 reads LNHNV; CDR2 reads YYDKDF (reference sequence). Trimming stripped 1 base from V and 0 bases from J, with 9 bases between. The CDR3 consists of 15 residues. The chain carries TRBV15 and TRBJ1-2; D remains unclear. This sequence originates from a woman between 18 and 29 years old with Graves' hyperthyroidism. Input material: peripheral blood or thyroid tissue (not recorded which). CDR3 nucleotides: TGTGCCACCAGCAGAGTTCCGGGGACTAACTATGGCTACACCTTC. Protein sequence: CATSRVPGTNYGYTF. Variable domain in full (rest from reference TRBV15 and TRBJ1-2): DAMVIQNPRYQVTQFGKPVTLSCSQTLNHNVMYWYQQKSSQAPKLLFHYYDKDFNNEADTPDNFQSRRPNTSFCFLDIRSPGLGDTAMYLCATSRVPGTNYGYTFGSGTRLTVV.